The rows below give T cell receptor beta chains drawn from one sample of a study of T cells after yellow fever vaccination. Via MiXCR, TCRdb re-called the 5' RACE reads, giving one row per CDR3 protein. The table has 500,000 to 550,000 distinct CDR3 sequences, 20% to 25% seen once. The sample was PBMCs, taken roughly 20 days after the first yellow fever vaccination. These receptors were obtained from a man aged 18 to 35 who received the YFV17D yellow fever vaccine. Each CDR3 is given with its conserved first and last residue. A D gene is named only where the DNA matches it firmly. Size values are once, few and many counts, or a class for expanded clones, and some rows have none.

V	D	size	J	CDR3	DNA
TRBV7-8	.	.	TRBJ2-2	CASSFNREITGELFF	TGTGCCAGCAGCTTTAACAGGGAGATCACCGGGGAGCTGTTTTTT
TRBV5-1	.	many	TRBJ1-1	CASSVTVNTEAFF	TGCGCCAGCAGCGTTACAGTGAACACTGAAGCTTTCTTT
TRBV7-3	TRBD1	.	TRBJ2-1	CASSLTQPGTGYNEQFF	TGTGCCAGCAGCTTAACCCAGCCCGGGACAGGGTACAATGAGCAGTTCTTC
TRBV6-1	TRBD1	.	TRBJ2-5	CASRETGDPTQETQYF	TGTGCCAGCAGAGAAACAGGGGACCCCACCCAAGAGACCCAGTACTTC
TRBV29-1	.	.	TRBJ1-2	CSVVRGAGYTF	TGCAGCGTTGTCCGGGGCGCTGGCTACACCTTC
TRBV15	TRBD2	.	TRBJ2-7	CATSIRTSGDYEQYF	TGTGCCACCAGCATCAGGACTAGCGGGGACTACGAGCAGTACTTC
TRBV9	.	few	TRBJ1-4	CASSDAATNEKLFF	TGTGCCAGCAGCGACGCAGCAACTAATGAAAAACTGTTTTTT
TRBV5-1	.	.	TRBJ2-7	CASSLDPVTSYEQYF	TGCGCCAGCAGCTTGGACCCGGTCACCTCCTACGAGCAGTACTTC
TRBV28	TRBD2	many	TRBJ2-7	CASSYPGLAGYEQYF	TGTGCCAGCAGTTACCCGGGACTAGCGGGGTACGAGCAGTACTTC
TRBV29-1	TRBD1	few	TRBJ2-5	CSVEGQGTPVETQYF	TGCAGCGTTGAGGGACAGGGGACACCAGTAGAGACCCAGTACTTC
TRBV27	.	.	TRBJ2-1	CASRAGTYYNEQFF	TGTGCCAGCAGAGCCGGGACTTACTACAATGAGCAGTTCTTC
TRBV29-1	.	.	TRBJ2-2	CSVERQHTGELFF	TGCAGCGTTGAACGACAGCACACCGGGGAGCTGTTTTTT
TRBV12-3/TRBV12-4	.	.	TRBJ2-7	CASSLAPGRHEQYF	TGTGCCAGCAGTTTAGCCCCGGGTAGGCACGAGCAGTACTTC
TRBV7-9	.	.	TRBJ2-3	CASSLLYPDTQYF	TGTGCCAGCAGCTTGCTATACCCAGATACGCAGTATTTT
TRBV6-2/TRBV6-3	.	.	TRBJ2-5	CASSWARAEETQYF	TGTGCCAGCAGCTGGGCCCGGGCAGAAGAGACCCAGTACTTC
TRBV3-1	TRBD2	.	TRBJ2-5	CASSRLAFAETQYF	TGTGCCAGCAGCCGACTAGCATTCGCGGAGACCCAGTACTTC
TRBV5-1	.	few	TRBJ1-2	CASSQEGDGYTF	TGCGCCAGCAGCCAAGAAGGGGATGGCTACACCTTC
TRBV7-8	.	.	TRBJ1-5	CASSLSPRAGGQPQHF	TGTGCCAGCAGCTTAAGTCCCAGGGCTGGGGGTCAGCCCCAGCATTTT
TRBV5-4	.	.	TRBJ2-2	CASSLAGRRTGELFF	TGTGCCAGCAGCTTGGCCGGAAGGAGGACCGGGGAGCTGTTTTTT
TRBV27	.	.	TRBJ2-5	CASSLYGGGETQYF	TGTGCCAGCAGTTTATATGGCGGCGGGGAGACCCAGTACTTC
TRBV11-2	.	few	TRBJ2-3	CASSLSGSHTQYF	TGTGCCAGCAGCTTATCGGGCTCCCATACGCAGTATTTT
TRBV29-1	TRBD1	.	TRBJ2-7	CSVGDRGSISYEQYF	TGCAGCGTTGGGGACAGGGGGTCAATTTCCTACGAGCAGTACTTC
TRBV7-2	TRBD1	few	TRBJ2-2	CASSLLQGAYTGELFF	TGTGCCAGCAGCTTATTACAGGGGGCCTACACCGGGGAGCTGTTTTTT
TRBV5-4	.	.	TRBJ2-7	CASSLGAGAFYEQYF	TGTGCCAGCAGTCTTGGTGCAGGGGCTTTCTACGAGCAGTACTTC
TRBV5-1	TRBD2	.	TRBJ2-3	CASSLSSSGSTDTQYF	TGCGCCAGCAGCTTATCGTCTAGCGGGAGCACAGATACGCAGTATTTT
TRBV29-1	.	.	TRBJ1-1	CSPFWGTEAFF	TGCAGTCCCTTTTGGGGCACTGAAGCTTTCTTT
TRBV4-1	.	.	TRBJ1-5	CASSRRVNQPQHF	TGCGCCAGCAGCCGAAGGGTTAATCAGCCCCAGCATTTT
TRBV6-2/TRBV6-3	TRBD2	.	TRBJ2-5	CASSYGLAGGFEETQYF	TGTGCCAGCAGTTACGGACTAGCGGGGGGATTCGAAGAGACCCAGTACTTC
TRBV29-1	.	.	TRBJ1-2	CSVWYAGTYGYTF	TGCAGCGTATGGTATGCGGGGACCTATGGCTACACCTTC
TRBV2	.	few	TRBJ2-5	CASSELTQGTQYF	TGTGCCAGCAGTGAATTGACCCAGGGGACCCAGTACTTC
TRBV20-1	TRBD1	few	TRBJ1-5	CSASTGNTNQPQHF	TGCAGTGCTTCGACAGGGAACACTAATCAGCCCCAGCATTTT
TRBV20-1	.	.	TRBJ2-3	CSARDRQTVTDTQYF	TGCAGTGCTAGAGATCGACAGACCGTCACAGATACGCAGTATTTT
TRBV9	.	.	TRBJ2-3	CASSPRLDWVSTDTQYF	TGTGCCAGCAGCCCCCGACTAGACTGGGTTAGCACAGATACGCAGTATTTT
TRBV5-5	.	few	TRBJ2-1	CASSLLVGSYNEQFF	TGTGCCAGCAGCTTGTTAGTGGGCTCCTACAATGAGCAGTTCTTC
TRBV29-1	.	few	TRBJ2-5	CSTRNSKETQYF	TGCAGCACCCGAAACTCAAAAGAGACCCAGTACTTC
TRBV6-2/TRBV6-3	.	.	TRBJ1-5	CASSFSYQPQHF	TGTGCCAGCAGTTTTTCCTATCAGCCCCAGCATTTT
TRBV27	TRBD2	.	TRBJ2-2	CASSAGGPAGELFF	TGTGCCAGCAGTGCGGGGGGGCCCGCCGGGGAGCTGTTTTTT
TRBV6-5	.	few	TRBJ2-1	CASISIGNEQFF	TGTGCCAGCATTAGCATAGGGAATGAGCAGTTCTTC
TRBV7-2	TRBD2	few	TRBJ2-3	CASSLSLGLAGGRGGTDTQYF	TGTGCCAGCAGCTTATCCCTAGGACTAGCGGGGGGCCGGGGGGGCACAGATACGCAGTATTTT
TRBV5-1	TRBD2	.	TRBJ2-5	CASLASGGSQETQYF	TGCGCCAGCTTGGCCAGCGGGGGGTCACAAGAGACCCAGTACTTC
TRBV6-6	.	.	TRBJ2-1	CASRTGSLNEQFF	TGTGCCAGCAGGACCGGGAGCCTCAATGAGCAGTTCTTC
TRBV12-3/TRBV12-4	TRBD1	.	TRBJ1-2	CASSRQGLGYTF	TGTGCCAGCAGTAGACAGGGTCTGGGCTACACCTTC
TRBV12-3/TRBV12-4	.	.	TRBJ1-5	CASRGTVQPQHF	TGTGCCAGCCGGGGAACTGTTCAGCCCCAGCATTTT
TRBV20-1	TRBD2	few	TRBJ2-3	CSARDRVVTSGGASDTQYF	TGCAGTGCTAGGGACCGCGTTGTGACTAGCGGGGGGGCAAGTGATACGCAGTATTTT
TRBV27	TRBD1	few	TRBJ1-1	CASLDRGNTEAFF	TGTGCCAGCTTGGACAGGGGGAACACTGAAGCTTTCTTT